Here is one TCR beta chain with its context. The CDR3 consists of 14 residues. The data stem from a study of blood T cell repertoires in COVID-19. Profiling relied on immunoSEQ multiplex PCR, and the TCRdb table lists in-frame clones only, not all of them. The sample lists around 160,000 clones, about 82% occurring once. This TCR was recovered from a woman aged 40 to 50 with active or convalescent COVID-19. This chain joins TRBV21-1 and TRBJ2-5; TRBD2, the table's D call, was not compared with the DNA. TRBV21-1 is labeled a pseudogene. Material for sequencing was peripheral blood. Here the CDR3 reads CASSKGLAEETQYF. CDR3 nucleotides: TGTGCCAGCAGCAAGGGACTAGCGGAAGAGACCCAGTACTTC.